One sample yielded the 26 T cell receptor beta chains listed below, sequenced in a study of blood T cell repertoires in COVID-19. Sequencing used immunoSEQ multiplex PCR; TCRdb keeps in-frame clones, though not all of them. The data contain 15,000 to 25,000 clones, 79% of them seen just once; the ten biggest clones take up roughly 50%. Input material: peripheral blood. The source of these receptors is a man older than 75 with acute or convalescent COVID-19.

The CDR3 region is CASSLVSGRAYNEQFF. The CDR3 nucleotides are TGTGCCAGCAGCTTGGTTAGCGGGAGAGCCTACAATGAGCAGTTCTTC. The J gene is TRBJ2-1, the V gene TRBV5-4; the match to TRBD2 covers 9 bases. After removal of 0 bases from V and 2 bases from J, the junction contained 3 bases not matched to a gene. CDR3 length equals 16 residues. From germline, CDR1 is SGHNT and CDR2 YYREEE (reference sequence).

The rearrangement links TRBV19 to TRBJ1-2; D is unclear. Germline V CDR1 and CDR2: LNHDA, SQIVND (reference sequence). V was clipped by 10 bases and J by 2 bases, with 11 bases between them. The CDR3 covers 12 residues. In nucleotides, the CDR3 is TGTGCCACCAGAGAGCGGAACTATGGCTACACCTTC. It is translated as CATRERNYGYTF.

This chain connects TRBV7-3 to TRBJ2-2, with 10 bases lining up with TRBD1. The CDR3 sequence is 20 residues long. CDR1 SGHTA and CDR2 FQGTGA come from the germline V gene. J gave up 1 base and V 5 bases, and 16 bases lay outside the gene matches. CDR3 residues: CASSRFLPRQGALNTGELFF. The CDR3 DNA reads TGTGCCAGCAGCCGATTCTTACCCCGACAGGGGGCACTGAACACCGGGGAGCTGTTTTTT.

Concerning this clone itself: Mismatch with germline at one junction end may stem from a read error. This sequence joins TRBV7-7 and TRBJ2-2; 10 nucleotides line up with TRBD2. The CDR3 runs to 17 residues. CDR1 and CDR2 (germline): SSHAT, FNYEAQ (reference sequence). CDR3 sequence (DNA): TGTGCTAGCAGCCCAGATACCGGGACTAGCGAAACCGGGGAGCTGTTTTTT. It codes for CASSPDTGTSETGELFF.

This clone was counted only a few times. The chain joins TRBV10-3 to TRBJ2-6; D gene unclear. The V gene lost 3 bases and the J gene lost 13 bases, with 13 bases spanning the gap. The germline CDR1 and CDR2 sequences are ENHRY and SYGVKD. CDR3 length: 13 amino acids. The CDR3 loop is CAISDEYSSVLTF. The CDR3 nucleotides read TGTGCCATCAGTGATGAATATTCGAGTGTCCTGACTTTC.

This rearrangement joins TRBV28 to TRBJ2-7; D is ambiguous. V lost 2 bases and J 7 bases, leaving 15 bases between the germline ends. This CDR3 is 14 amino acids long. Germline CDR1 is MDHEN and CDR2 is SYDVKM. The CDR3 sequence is CASSLPSRVWEQYF. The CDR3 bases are TGTGCCAGCAGTTTACCCTCCCGGGTCTGGGAGCAGTACTTC. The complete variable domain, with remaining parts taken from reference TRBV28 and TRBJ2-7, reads DVKVTQSSRYLVKRTGEKVFLECVQDMDHENMFWYRQDPGLGLRLIYFSYDVKMKEKGDIPEGYSVSREKKERFSLILESASTNQTSMYLCASSLPSRVWEQYFGPGTRLTVT.

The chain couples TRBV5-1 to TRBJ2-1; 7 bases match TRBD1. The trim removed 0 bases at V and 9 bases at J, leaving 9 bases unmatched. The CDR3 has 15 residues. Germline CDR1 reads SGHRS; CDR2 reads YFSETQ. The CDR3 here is CASSLEGAVQAEQFF. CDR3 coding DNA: TGCGCCAGCAGCTTGGAGGGGGCGGTTCAGGCTGAGCAGTTCTTC.

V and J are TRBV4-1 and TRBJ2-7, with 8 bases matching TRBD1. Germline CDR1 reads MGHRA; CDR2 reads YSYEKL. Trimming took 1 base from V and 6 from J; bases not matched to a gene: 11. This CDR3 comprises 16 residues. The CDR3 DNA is TGCGCCAGCAGCCAAGTCCAAGCAGGGGGCGAGGGCGAGCAGTACTTC. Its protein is CASSQVQAGGEGEQYF.

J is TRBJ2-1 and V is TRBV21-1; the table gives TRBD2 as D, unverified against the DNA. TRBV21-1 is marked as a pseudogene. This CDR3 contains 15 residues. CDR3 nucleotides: TGTGCCAGCAGCCACGGGGCTAGCGGTTACAATGAGCAGTTCTTC. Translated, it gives CASSHGASGYNEQFF.

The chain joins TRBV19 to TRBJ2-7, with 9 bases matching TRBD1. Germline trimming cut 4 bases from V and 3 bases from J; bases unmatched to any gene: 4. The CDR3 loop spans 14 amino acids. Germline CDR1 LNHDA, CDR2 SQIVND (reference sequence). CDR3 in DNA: TGTGCCAGTAGTACACTGGGACAGGGCTACGAGCAGTACTTC. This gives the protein CASSTLGQGYEQYF.

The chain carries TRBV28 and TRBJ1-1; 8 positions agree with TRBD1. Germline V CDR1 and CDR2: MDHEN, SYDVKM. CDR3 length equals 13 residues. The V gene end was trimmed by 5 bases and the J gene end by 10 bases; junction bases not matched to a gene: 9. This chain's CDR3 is CASSPTGVPTAFF. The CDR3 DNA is TGTGCCAGCAGTCCGACAGGGGTGCCCACAGCTTTCTTT.

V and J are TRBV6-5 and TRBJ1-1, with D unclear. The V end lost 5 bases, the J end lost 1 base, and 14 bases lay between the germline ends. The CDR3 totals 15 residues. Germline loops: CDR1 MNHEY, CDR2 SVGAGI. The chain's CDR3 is CASSLAGSQNTEAFF. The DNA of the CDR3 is TGTGCCAGCAGTCTGGCGGGGTCTCAGAACACTGAAGCTTTCTTT.

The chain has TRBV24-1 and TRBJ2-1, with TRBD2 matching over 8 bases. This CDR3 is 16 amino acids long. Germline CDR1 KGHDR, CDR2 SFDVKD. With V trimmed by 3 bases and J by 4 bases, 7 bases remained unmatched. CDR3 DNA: TGTGCCACCAGTGATACCGGGACTAGGGGTTACAATGAGCAGTTCTTC. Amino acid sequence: CATSDTGTRGYNEQFF.

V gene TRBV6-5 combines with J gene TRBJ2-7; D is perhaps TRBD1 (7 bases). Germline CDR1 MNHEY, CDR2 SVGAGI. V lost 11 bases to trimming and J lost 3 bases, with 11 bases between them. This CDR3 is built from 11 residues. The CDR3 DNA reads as TGTGCCGCGGGACAGAACTACGAGCAGTACGTC. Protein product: CAAGQNYEQYV.

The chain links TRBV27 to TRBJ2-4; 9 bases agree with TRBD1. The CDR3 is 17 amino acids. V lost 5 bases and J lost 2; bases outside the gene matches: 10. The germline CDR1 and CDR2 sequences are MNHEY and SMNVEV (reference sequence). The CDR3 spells CASSLGGTGWTKNIQYF. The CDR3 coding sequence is TGTGCCAGCAGTCTGGGAGGGACAGGGTGGACCAAAAACATTCAGTACTTC.

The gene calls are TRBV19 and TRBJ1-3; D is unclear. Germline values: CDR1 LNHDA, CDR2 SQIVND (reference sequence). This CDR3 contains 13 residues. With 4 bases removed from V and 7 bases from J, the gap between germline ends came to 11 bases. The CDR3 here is CASSTTMRNTIYF. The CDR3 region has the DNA TGTGCCAGTAGTACGACCATGAGGAACACCATATATTTT. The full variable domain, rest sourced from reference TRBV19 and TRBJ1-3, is DGGITQSPKYLFRKEGQNVTLSCEQNLNHDAMYWYRQDPGQGLRLIYYSQIVNDFQKGDIAEGYSVSREKKESFPLTVTSAQKNPTAFYLCASSTTMRNTIYFGEGSWLTVV.

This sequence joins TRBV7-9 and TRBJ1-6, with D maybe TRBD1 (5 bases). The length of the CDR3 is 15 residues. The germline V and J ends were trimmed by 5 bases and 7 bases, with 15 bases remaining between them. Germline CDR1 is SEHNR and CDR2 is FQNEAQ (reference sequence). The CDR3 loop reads CASSPSGGRNSPLHF. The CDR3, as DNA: TGTGCCAGCAGCCCCAGCGGGGGACGGAATTCACCCCTCCACTTT.

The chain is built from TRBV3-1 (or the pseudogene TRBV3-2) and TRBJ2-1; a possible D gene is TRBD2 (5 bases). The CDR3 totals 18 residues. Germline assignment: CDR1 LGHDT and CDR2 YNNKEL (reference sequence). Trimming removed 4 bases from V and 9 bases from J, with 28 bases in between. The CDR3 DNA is TGTGCCAGCAGCCCACTGCTGGGAAGCGGATTTGGCAGAGGTGAGCAGTTCTTC. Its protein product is CASSPLLGSGFGRGEQFF.

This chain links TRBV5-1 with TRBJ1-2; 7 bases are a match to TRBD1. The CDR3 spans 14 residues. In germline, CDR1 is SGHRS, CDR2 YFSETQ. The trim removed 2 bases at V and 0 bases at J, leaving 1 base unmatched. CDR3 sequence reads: CASSFDRANYGYTF. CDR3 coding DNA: TGCGCCAGCAGCTTCGACAGGGCTAACTATGGCTACACCTTC.

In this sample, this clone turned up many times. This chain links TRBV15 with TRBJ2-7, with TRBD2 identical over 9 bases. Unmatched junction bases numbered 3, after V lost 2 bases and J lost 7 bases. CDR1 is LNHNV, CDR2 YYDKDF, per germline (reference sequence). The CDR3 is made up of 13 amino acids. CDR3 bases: TGTGCCACCAGCAGAATAGCGGGAGAGGAGCAGTACTTC. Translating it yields CATSRIAGEEQYF.

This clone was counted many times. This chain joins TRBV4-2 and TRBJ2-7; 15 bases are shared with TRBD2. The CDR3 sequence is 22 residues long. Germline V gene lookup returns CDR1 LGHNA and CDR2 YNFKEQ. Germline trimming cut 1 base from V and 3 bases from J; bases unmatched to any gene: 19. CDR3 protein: CASSQALQQGLAGGPALYEQYF. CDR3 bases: TGTGCCAGCAGCCAAGCTCTACAACAGGGACTAGCGGGAGGACCCGCCCTCTACGAGCAGTACTTC.

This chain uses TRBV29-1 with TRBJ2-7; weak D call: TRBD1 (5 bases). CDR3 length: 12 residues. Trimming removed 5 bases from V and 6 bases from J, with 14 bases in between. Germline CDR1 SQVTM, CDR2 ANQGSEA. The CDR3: CSVNTGIGEQYV. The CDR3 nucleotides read TGCAGCGTTAATACAGGTATTGGCGAGCAGTACGTC.

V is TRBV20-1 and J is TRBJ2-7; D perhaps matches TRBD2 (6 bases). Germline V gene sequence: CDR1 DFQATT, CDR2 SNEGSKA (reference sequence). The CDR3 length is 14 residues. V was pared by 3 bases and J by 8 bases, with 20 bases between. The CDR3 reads CSASMGLTSGQQYF. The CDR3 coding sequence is TGCAGTGCTAGTATGGGACTGACTTCGGGTCAGCAGTACTTC.

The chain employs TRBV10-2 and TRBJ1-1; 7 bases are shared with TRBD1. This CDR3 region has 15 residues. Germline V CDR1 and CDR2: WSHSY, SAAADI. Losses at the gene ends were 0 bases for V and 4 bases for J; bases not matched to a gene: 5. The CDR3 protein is CASSESTGPGTEAFF. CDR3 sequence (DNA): TGCGCCAGCAGTGAGTCGACAGGGCCGGGCACTGAAGCTTTCTTT.

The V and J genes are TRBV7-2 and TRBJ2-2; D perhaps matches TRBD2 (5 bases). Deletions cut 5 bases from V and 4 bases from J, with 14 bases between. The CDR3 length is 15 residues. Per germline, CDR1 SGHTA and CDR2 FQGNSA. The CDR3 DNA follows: TGTGCCAGCAGCCCCGACGGAGGCGGCACCGGGGAGCTGTTTTTT. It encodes CASSPDGGGTGELFF.

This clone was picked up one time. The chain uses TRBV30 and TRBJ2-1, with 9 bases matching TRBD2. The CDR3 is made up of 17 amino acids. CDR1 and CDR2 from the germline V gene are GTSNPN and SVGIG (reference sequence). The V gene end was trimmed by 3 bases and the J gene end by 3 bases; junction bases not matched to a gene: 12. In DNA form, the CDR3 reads TGTGCCTGGAGATTTGGGGCTAGCGGGATAAACTACAATGAGCAGTTCTTC. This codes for CAWRFGASGINYNEQFF.